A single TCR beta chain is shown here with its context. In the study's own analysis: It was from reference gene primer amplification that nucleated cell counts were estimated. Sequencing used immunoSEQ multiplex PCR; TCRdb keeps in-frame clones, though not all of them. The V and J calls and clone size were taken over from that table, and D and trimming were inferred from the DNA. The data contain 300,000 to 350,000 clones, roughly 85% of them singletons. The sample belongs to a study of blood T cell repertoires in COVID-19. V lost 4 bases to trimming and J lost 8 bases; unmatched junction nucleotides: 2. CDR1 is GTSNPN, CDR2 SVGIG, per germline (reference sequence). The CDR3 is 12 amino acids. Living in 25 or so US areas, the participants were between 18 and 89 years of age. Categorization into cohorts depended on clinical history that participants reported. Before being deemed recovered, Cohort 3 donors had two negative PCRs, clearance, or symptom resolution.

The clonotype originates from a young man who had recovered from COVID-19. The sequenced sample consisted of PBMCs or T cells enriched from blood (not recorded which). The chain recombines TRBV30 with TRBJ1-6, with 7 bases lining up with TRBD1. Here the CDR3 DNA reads TGTGCCTGGAACAGGGGTCATTCACCCCTCCACTTT. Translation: CAWNRGHSPLHF.